A selection of T cell receptor beta chains follows, all from one sample in a study of cytomegalovirus exposure and HLA in healthy donors. Sequencing was performed with immunoSEQ multiplex PCR; in TCRdb, only in-frame clones are kept and a portion is missing. The sample has 75,000 to 95,000 clones, about 62% seen once. Sequencing was performed on PBMCs. These receptors originate from a man aged 30 to 39 in good health and CMV-seronegative. Both conserved end residues are part of each CDR3. D genes are given only for firm matches. Size is stated for part of the rows, as once, few or many counts, or as a class when the clone is expanded.

J | V | size | D | CDR3 | DNA
TRBJ2-5 | TRBV28 | few | . | CASSLFGVQETQYF | TGTGCCAGCAGTTTATTCGGAGTCCAAGAGACCCAGTACTTC
TRBJ1-5 | TRBV19 | . | TRBD1 | CASRTGGIGNQPQHF | TGTGCCAGCCGAACAGGGGGCATAGGCAATCAGCCCCAGCATTTT
TRBJ1-4 | TRBV6-5 | . | . | CASSYGQWGEKLFF | TGTGCCAGCAGTTACGGACAGTGGGGCGAAAAACTGTTTTTT
TRBJ1-4 | TRBV6-4 | . | . | CASSDSPGEKLFF | TGTGCCAGCAGTGACTCGCCCGGGGAAAAACTGTTTTTT
TRBJ2-3 | TRBV13 | . | . | CASSFSGEGTQYF | TGTGCCAGCAGCTTCTCAGGGGAGGGAACGCAGTATTTT
TRBJ1-2 | TRBV16 | . | TRBD1 | CASSQIDRGARGYTF | TGTGCCAGCAGCCAAATCGACAGGGGGGCTCGGGGCTACACCTTC
TRBJ1-3 | TRBV6-5 | . | TRBD1 | CASRRTGSGNTIYF | TGTGCCAGCAGACGGACAGGCTCTGGAAACACCATATATTTT
TRBJ1-4 | TRBV5-6 | . | . | CASSYGGSEKLFF | TGTGCCAGCAGCTACGGGGGGAGTGAAAAACTGTTTTTT
TRBJ2-7 | TRBV29-1 | once | TRBD1 | CSVVTPGGKEQYF | TGCAGCGTTGTGACTCCAGGGGGAAAAGAGCAGTACTTC
TRBJ2-1 | TRBV6-4 | . | TRBD2 | CASSDSLGGGNEQFF | TGTGCCAGCAGTGACTCGCTCGGGGGGGGCAATGAGCAGTTCTTC
TRBJ2-5 | TRBV27 | . | . | CASSIWAWETQYF | TGTGCCAGCAGTATTTGGGCCTGGGAGACCCAGTACTTC
TRBJ1-5 | TRBV2 | . | . | CASRPDRQPQHF | TGTGCCAGCAGACCGGACAGACAGCCCCAGCATTTT
TRBJ2-7 | TRBV7-9 | once | . | CSSSFDGGVYEQYF | TGTTCCAGCAGCTTTGACGGAGGGGTCTACGAGCAGTACTTC
TRBJ2-1 | TRBV7-3 | . | . | CASSLMAFDEQFF | TGTGCCAGCAGCTTAATGGCATTCGATGAGCAGTTCTTC
TRBJ2-5 | TRBV5-1 | . | . | CASSLVSGVRETQYF | TGCGCCAGCAGCTTGGTATCGGGGGTAAGGGAGACCCAGTACTTC
TRBJ2-1 | TRBV7-6 | . | . | CASSLTGWREGYEQFF | TGTGCCAGCAGCTTAACCGGTTGGCGGGAAGGCTATGAGCAGTTCTTC
TRBJ2-7 | TRBV7-9 | . | . | CTSSLPSSYEQYF | TGTACCAGCAGCTTACCTAGCTCCTACGAGCAGTACTTC
TRBJ1-5 | TRBV7-6 | . | . | CASSLYSGSNQPQHF | TGTGCCAGCAGCTTATACAGCGGTTCCAATCAGCCCCAGCATTTT
TRBJ2-5 | TRBV5-4 | . | TRBD2 | CASSPPLAGAPQETQYF | TGTGCCAGCAGCCCCCCTCTAGCGGGGGCGCCTCAGGAGACCCAGTACTTC
TRBJ2-1 | TRBV21-1 | . | . | CASSKALLAGKDNEQFF | TGTGCCAGCAGCAAGGCGCTTCTAGCGGGGAAAGACAATGAGCAGTTCTTC
TRBJ2-1 | TRBV29-1 | once | TRBD2 | CSVGRLAGLSDEQFF | TGCAGCGTGGGCCGACTAGCGGGATTGAGCGATGAGCAGTTCTTC
TRBJ2-2 | TRBV7-7 | . | TRBD1 | CASSLGRGRTGELFF | TGTGCTAGCAGCCTCGGCAGGGGGCGAACCGGGGAGCTGTTTTTT
TRBJ1-3 | TRBV5-1 | few | . | CASSLAQSSGNTIYF | TGCGCCAGCAGCTTGGCACAGAGTTCGGGAAACACCATATATTTT
TRBJ1-1 | TRBV25-1 | . | . | CASSEVRGLNTEAFF | TGTGCCAGCAGTGAAGTGCGGGGTCTGAACACTGAAGCTTTCTTT
TRBJ2-3 | TRBV28 | . | TRBD2 | CASSLLSGGGSTDTQYF | TGTGCCAGCAGTTTACTTAGCGGGGGGGGGAGCACAGATACGCAGTATTTT
TRBJ1-1 | TRBV11-3 | once | . | CASSLVFIGQNTEAFF | TGTGCCAGCAGCTTAGTCTTTATCGGACAAAACACTGAAGCTTTCTTT
TRBJ1-1 | TRBV7-9 | . | . | CANGAGANTEAFF | TGTGCCAATGGTGCGGGAGCGAACACTGAAGCTTTCTTT
TRBJ2-7 | TRBV28 | . | . | CASSLGRGYEQYF | TGTGCCAGCAGTTTGGGCAGGGGCTACGAGCAGTACTTC
TRBJ2-2 | TRBV7-3 | few | TRBD2 | CASSLAGGPNTGELFF | TGTGCCAGCAGCTTAGCGGGAGGACCGAACACCGGGGAGCTGTTTTTT
TRBJ2-7 | TRBV4-2 | . | TRBD2 | CASSRCGLAGNACGEQYF | TGTGCCAGCAGCCGCTGCGGACTAGCGGGAAACGCGTGTGGCGAGCAGTACTTC
TRBJ2-1 | TRBV6-5 | few | TRBD2 | CASSAGTSGYNEQFF | TGTGCCAGCAGTGCCGGGACTAGCGGCTACAATGAGCAGTTCTTC
TRBJ1-2 | TRBV27 | . | TRBD1 | CASSPDRGYGYTF | TGTGCCAGCAGTCCCGACAGGGGCTATGGCTACACCTTC
TRBJ2-2 | TRBV5-5 | few | . | CASSLSSPGNTGELFF | TGTGCCAGCAGCTTGTCTTCTCCGGGGAACACCGGGGAGCTGTTTTTT
TRBJ2-2 | TRBV5-1 | . | . | CASSDGGRGYTGELFF | TGCGCCAGCAGCGACGGGGGCAGGGGGTACACCGGGGAGCTGTTTTTT
TRBJ2-7 | TRBV25-1 | few | TRBD2 | CASSDTSGGIGEQYF | TGTGCCAGCAGTGATACTAGCGGGGGGATAGGCGAGCAGTACTTC
TRBJ1-1 | TRBV5-4 | . | . | CASSFGRGEAFF | TGTGCCAGCAGCTTTGGCAGGGGAGAAGCTTTCTTT
TRBJ2-7 | TRBV7-2 | once | TRBD1 | CASSSRTGDYEQYF | TGTGCCAGCAGCTCCAGGACAGGGGACTACGAGCAGTACTTC
TRBJ1-6 | TRBV28 | . | . | CASSLGTHLAPHF | TGTGCCAGCAGTTTGGGGACACATCTAGCTCCCCACTTT
TRBJ2-2 | TRBV19 | few | . | CASYTGYRNQLNTGELFF | TGTGCCAGTTATACAGGGTACCGTAACCAGCTAAACACCGGGGAGCTGTTTTTT
TRBJ2-1 | TRBV6-1 | few | TRBD2 | CASSETSGGAYNEQFF | TGTGCCAGCAGTGAGACTAGCGGGGGGGCCTACAATGAGCAGTTCTTC